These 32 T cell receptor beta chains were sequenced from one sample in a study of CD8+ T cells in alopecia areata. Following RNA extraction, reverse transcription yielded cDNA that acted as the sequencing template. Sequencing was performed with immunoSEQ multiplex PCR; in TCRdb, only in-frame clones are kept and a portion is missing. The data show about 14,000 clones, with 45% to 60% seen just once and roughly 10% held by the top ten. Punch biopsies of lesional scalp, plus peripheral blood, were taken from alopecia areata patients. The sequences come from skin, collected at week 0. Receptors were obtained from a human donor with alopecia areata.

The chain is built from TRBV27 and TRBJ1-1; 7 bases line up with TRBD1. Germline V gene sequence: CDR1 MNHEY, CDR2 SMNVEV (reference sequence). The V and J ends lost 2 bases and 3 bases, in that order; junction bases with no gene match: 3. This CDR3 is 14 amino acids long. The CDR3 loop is CASSLRGQYTEAFF. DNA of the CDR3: TGTGCCAGCAGTTTAAGGGGACAGTACACTGAAGCTTTCTTT.

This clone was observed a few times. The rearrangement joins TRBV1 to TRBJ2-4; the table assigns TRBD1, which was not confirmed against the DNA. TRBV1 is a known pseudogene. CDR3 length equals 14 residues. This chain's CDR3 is CTSRVQGRENIQYF. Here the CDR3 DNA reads TGCACCAGCAGAGTTCAGGGTCGAGAAAACATTCAGTACTTC.

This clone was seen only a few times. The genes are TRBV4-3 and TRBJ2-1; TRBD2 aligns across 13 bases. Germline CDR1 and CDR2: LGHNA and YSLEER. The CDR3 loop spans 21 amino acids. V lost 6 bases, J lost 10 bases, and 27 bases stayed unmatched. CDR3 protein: CASSRFTSAGRTSGGAREQFF. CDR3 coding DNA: TGCGCCAGCAGTCGTTTCACGAGCGCCGGACGAACTAGCGGGGGGGCCCGGGAGCAGTTCTTC.

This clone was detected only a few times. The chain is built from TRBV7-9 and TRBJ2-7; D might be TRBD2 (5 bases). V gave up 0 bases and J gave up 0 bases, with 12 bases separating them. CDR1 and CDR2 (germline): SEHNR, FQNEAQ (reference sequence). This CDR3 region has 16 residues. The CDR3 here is CASSLALTGTSYEQYF. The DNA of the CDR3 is TGTGCCAGCAGCTTAGCGCTAACGGGAACCTCCTACGAGCAGTACTTC.

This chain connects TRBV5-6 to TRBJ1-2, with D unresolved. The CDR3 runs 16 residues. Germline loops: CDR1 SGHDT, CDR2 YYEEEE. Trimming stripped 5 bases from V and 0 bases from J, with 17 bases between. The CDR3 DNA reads TGTGCCAGCAGTCACGGACTGGGAGTTTCTAACTATGGCTACACCTTC. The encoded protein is CASSHGLGVSNYGYTF.

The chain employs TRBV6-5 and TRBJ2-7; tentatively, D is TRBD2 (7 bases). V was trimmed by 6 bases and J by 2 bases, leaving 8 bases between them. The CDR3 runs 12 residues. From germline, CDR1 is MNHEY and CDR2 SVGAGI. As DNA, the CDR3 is TGTGCCAGCAGAGGGGGGGCCTACGAGCAGTACTTC. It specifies CASRGGAYEQYF.

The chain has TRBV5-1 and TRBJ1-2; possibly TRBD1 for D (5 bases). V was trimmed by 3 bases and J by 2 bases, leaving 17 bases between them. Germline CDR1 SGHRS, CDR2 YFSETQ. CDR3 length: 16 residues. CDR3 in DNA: TGCGCCAGCAGCTACGCCCGGGGGGGTCCAAACTATGGCTACACCTTC. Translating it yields CASSYARGGPNYGYTF.

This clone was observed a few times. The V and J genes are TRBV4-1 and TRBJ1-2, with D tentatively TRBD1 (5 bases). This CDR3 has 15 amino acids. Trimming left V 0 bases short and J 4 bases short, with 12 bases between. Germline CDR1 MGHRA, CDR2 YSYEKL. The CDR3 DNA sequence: TGCGCCAGCAGCCAAGATCCGGGGCCCACCTATGGCTACACCTTC. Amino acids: CASSQDPGPTYGYTF.

The CDR3 is CASSPGTGSYEQYF. The CDR3 DNA follows: TGTGCCAGCAGCCCTGGGACAGGGTCCTACGAGCAGTACTTC. The chain combines TRBV7-9 with TRBJ2-7; 9 nucleotides match TRBD1. Trimming removed 5 bases from V and 1 base from J; junction bases left unmatched: 3. CDR1 is SEHNR and CDR2 is FQNEAQ in the germline V gene (reference sequence). The CDR3 runs to 14 residues.

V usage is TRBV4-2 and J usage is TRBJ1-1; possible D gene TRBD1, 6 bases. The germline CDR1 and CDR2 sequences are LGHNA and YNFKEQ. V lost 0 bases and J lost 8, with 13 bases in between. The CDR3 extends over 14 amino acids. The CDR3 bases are TGTGCCAGCAGCCAAGATGTGGGGACACGAGAAGCTTTCTTT. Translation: CASSQDVGTREAFF.

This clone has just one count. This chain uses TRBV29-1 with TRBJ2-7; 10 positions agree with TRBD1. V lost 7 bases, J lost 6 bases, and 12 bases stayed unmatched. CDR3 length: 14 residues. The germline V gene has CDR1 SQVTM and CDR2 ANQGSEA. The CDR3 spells CSAGRDRGSSEQYF. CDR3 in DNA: TGCAGCGCCGGCCGGGACAGGGGAAGTAGCGAGCAGTACTTC.

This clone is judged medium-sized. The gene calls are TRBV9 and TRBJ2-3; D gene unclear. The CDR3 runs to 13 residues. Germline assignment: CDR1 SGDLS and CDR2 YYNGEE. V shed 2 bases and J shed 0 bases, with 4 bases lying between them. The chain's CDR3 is CASSVSSTDTQYF. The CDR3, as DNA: TGTGCCAGCAGCGTTAGTAGCACAGATACGCAGTATTTT.

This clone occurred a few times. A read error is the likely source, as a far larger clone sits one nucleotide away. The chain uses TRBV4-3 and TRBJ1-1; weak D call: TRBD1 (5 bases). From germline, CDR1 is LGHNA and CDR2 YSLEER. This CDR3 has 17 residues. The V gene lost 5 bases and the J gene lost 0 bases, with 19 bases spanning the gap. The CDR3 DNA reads TGCGCCAGCAGCTTGATCGGGTTTGGGGCCATGAACACTGAAGCTTTCTTT. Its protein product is CASSLIGFGAMNTEAFF.

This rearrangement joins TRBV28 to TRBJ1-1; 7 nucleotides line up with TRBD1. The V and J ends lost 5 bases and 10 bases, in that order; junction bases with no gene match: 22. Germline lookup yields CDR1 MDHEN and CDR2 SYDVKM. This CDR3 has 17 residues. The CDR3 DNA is TGTGCCAGCAGTCCCATGGCAGACCGGGACAGCTCCTCGGGAGCTTTCTTT. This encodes CASSPMADRDSSSGAFF.

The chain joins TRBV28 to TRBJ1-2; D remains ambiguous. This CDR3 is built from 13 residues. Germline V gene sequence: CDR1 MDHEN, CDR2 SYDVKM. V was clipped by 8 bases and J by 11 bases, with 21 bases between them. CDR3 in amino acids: CASVSVPGPRYTF. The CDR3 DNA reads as TGTGCCAGCGTGTCCGTGCCGGGCCCGCGATACACCTTC.

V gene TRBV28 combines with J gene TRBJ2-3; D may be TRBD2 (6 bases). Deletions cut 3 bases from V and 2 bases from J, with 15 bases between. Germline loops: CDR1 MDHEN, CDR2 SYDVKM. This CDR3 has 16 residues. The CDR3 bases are TGTGCCAGCAGTTTCTTGGCGGGGTCCGACACAGATACGCAGTATTTT. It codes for CASSFLAGSDTDTQYF.

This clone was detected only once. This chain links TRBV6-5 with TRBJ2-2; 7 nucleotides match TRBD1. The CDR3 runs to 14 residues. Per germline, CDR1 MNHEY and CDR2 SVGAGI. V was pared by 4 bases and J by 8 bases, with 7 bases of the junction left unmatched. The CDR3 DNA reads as TGTGCCAGCAGTTTGACAGGGCCCCAAGGGGAGCTGTTTTTT. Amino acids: CASSLTGPQGELFF.

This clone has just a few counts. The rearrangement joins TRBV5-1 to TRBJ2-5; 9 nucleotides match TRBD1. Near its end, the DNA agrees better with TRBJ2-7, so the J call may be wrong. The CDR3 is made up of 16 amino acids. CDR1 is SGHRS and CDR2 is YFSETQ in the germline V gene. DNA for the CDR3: TGCGCCAGCACATTCGGGGACAGGGTGAACTCCTACGAGCAGTACTTC. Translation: CASTFGDRVNSYEQYF.

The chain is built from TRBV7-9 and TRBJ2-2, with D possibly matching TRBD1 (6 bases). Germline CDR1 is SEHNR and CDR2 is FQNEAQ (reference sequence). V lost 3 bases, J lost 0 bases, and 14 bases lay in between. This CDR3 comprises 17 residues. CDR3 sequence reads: CASSFGQGQANTGELFF. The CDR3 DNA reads TGTGCCAGCAGCTTCGGGCAGGGGCAGGCGAACACCGGGGAGCTGTTTTTT.

Here the CDR3 DNA reads TGCGCCAGCAGCTTGATCGGGTTAGCTCCCACTGAAGCTTTCTTT. Its protein is CASSLIGLAPTEAFF. The genes are TRBV5-1 and TRBJ1-1; D is unclear. CDR3 length equals 15 residues. Trimming took off 1 base at V and 4 bases at J, with 14 bases between the two ends. The germline gives CDR1 SGHRS, CDR2 YFSETQ.

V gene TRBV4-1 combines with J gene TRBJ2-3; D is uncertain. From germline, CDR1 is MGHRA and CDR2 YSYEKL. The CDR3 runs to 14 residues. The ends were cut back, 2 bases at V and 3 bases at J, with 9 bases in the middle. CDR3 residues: CASSQSPSTDTQYF. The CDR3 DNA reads TGCGCCAGCAGCCAAAGTCCTAGTACAGATACGCAGTATTTT.

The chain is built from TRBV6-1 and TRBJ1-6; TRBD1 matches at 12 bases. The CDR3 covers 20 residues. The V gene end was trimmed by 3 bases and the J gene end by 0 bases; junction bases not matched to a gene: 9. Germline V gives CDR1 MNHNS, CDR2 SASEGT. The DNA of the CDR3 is TGTGCCAGCAGTGACCCGGGACAGGGGGCTTGGAGCTCCTATAATTCACCCCTCCACTTT. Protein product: CASSDPGQGAWSSYNSPLHF.

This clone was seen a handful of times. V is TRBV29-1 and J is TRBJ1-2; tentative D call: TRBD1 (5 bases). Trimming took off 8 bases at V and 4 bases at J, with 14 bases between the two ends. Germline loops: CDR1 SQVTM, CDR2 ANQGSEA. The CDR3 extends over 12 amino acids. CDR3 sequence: CSSEGLGYGYTF. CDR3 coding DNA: TGCAGCTCGGAGGGACTCGGCTATGGCTACACCTTC. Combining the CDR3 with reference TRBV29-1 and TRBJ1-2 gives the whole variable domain SAVISQKPSRDICQRGTSLTIQCQVDSQVTMMFWYRQQPGQSLTLIATANQGSEATYESGFVIDKFPISRPNLTFSTLTVSNMSPEDSSIYLCSSEGLGYGYTFGSGTRLTVV.

CDR3 protein: CASSLGTQLAKNIQYF. The DNA of the CDR3 is TGTGCCAGCAGCTTGGGGACTCAACTAGCCAAAAACATTCAGTACTTC. The genes are TRBV5-4 and TRBJ2-4, with TRBD2 as a possible D gene (5 bases). This CDR3 comprises 16 residues. CDR1 is SGHNT, CDR2 YYREEE, per germline (reference sequence). V lost 0 bases and J 0 bases, leaving 10 bases between the germline ends. Using reference TRBV5-4 and TRBJ2-4 for the parts outside the CDR3, the full variable domain is ETGVTQSPTHLIKTRGQQVTLRCSSQSGHNTVSWYQQALGQGPQFIFQYYREEENGRGNFPPRFSGLQFPNYSSELNVNALELDDSALYLCASSLGTQLAKNIQYFGAGTRLSVL.

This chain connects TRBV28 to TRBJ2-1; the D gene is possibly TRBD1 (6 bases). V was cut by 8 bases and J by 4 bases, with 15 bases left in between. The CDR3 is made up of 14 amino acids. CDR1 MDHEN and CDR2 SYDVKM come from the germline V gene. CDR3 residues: CASFTGQVYNEQFF. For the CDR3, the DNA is TGTGCCAGCTTCACGGGACAAGTGTACAATGAGCAGTTCTTC. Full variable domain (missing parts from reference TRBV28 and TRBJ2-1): DVKVTQSSRYLVKRTGEKVFLECVQDMDHENMFWYRQDPGLGLRLIYFSYDVKMKEKGDIPEGYSVSREKKERFSLILESASTNQTSMYLCASFTGQVYNEQFFGPGTRLTVL.

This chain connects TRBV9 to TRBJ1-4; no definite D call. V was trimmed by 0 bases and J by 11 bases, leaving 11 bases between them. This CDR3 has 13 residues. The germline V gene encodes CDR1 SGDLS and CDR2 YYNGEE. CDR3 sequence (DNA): TGTGCCAGCAGCGTAGGGGATGTTTGGAAACTGTTTTTT. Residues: CASSVGDVWKLFF.

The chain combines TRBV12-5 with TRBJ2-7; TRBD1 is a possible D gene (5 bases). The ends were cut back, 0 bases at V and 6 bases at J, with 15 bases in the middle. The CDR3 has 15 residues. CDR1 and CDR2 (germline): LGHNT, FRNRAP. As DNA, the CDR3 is TGTGCTAGTGGTTTGGTATCCCTTACAGGCGGCGAGCAGTACTTC. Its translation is CASGLVSLTGGEQYF.

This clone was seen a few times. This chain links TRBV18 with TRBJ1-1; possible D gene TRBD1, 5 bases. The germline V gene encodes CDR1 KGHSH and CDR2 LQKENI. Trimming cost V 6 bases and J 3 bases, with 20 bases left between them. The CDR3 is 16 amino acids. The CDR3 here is CASSPPRLGEDTEAFF. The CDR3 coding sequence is TGTGCCAGCTCCCCCCCCCGCTTGGGGGAAGACACTGAAGCTTTCTTT.

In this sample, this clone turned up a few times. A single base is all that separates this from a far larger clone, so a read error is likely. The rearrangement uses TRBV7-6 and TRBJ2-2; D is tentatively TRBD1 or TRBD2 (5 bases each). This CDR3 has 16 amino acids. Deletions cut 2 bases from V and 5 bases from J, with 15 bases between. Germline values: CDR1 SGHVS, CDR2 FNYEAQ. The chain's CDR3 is CASSLSRRGVTGELFF. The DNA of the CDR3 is TGTGCCAGCAGCTTATCCCGGAGAGGGGTGACCGGGGAGCTGTTTTTT.

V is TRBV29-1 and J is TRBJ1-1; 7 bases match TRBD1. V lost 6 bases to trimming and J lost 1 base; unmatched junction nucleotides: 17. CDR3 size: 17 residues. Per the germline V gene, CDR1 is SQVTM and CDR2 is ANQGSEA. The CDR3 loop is CSVMETYLRTGNTEAFF. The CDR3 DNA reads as TGCAGCGTCATGGAAACGTACCTTCGGACAGGGAACACTGAAGCTTTCTTT.

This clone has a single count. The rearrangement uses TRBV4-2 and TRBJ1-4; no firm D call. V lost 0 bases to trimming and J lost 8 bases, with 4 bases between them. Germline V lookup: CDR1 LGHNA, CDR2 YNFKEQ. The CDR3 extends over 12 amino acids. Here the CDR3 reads CASSQEKEKLFF. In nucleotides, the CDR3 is TGTGCCAGCAGCCAAGAGAAAGAAAAACTGTTTTTT.

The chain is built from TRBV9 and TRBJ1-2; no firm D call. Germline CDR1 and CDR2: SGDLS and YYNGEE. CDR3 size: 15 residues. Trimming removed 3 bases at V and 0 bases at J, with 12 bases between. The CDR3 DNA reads TGTGCCAGCAGCGGTTTAAATTTAGCTAACTATGGCTACACCTTC. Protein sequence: CASSGLNLANYGYTF. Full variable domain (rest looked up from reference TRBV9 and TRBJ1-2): DSGVTQTPKHLITATGQRVTLRCSPRSGDLSVYWYQQSLDQGLQFLIQYYNGEERAKGNILERFSAQQFPDLHSELNLSSLELGDSALYFCASSGLNLANYGYTFGSGTRLTVV.